The T cell receptor beta chain described here comes from a study of cytomegalovirus exposure and HLA in healthy donors. Across the whole study: The roughly 120 validation repertoires matched the 650 to 850 first-cohort repertoires in platform, a later analysis reported.

Comments on this clone: Its antigen is still unknown.

General study results and limits: Specific recognition of CMV antigens was confirmed in vitro for a few chains (all CMV-associated). TCR beta chains numbering more than 150 were designated cytomegalovirus-associated. According to a subsequent analysis, TCR clusters from the first cohort were inclined to appear together in the roughly 120 validation repertoires.

Clones were read by immunoSEQ multiplex PCR, and TCRdb kept only the in-frame ones, dropping some. The sample contains approximately 150,000 clones, about nine tenths of which appear only once. The germline gives CDR1 PRHDT, CDR2 FYEKMQ (reference sequence). Losses at the gene ends were 3 bases for V and 7 bases for J; bases not matched to a gene: 3. This CDR3 contains 13 residues. The specimen sequenced was PBMCs. The sequence was obtained from a man aged 18 to 30 in good health and CMV-seropositive. The chain links TRBV13 to TRBJ2-7, with 10 bases lining up with TRBD1. CDR3 bases: TGTGCCAGCAGCTTTGGGACAGGGGATGAGCAGTACTTC. Protein sequence: CASSFGTGDEQYF.